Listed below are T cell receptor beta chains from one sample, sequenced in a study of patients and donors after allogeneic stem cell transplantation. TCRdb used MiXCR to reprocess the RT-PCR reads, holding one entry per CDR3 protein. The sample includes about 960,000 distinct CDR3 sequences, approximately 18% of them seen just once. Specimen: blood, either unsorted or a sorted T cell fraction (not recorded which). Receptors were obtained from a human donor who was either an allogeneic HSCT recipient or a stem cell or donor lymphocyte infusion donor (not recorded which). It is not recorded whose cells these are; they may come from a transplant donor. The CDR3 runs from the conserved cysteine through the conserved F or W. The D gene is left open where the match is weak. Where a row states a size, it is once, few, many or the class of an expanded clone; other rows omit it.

CDR3 protein: CASSVDGQGLHYGYTF
CDR3 DNA: TGTGCCAGCAGCGTAGATGGGCAGGGGCTACACTATGGCTACACCTTC
V gene: TRBV9
clone size: .
J gene: TRBJ1-2
D gene: .

CDR3 protein: CASSPKLTGAYGYTF
CDR3 DNA: TGTGCCAGCAGTCCTAAACTGACAGGCGCCTATGGCTACACCTTC
V gene: TRBV27
clone size: few
J gene: TRBJ1-2
D gene: .

CDR3 protein: CSVEFPVSYEQYF
CDR3 DNA: TGCAGCGTTGAATTTCCGGTTAGCTACGAGCAGTACTTC
V gene: TRBV29-1
clone size: many
J gene: TRBJ2-7
D gene: .

CDR3 protein: CASSMGGSAYNEQFF
CDR3 DNA: TGTGCCAGTAGTATGGGGGGAAGCGCTTACAATGAGCAGTTCTTC
V gene: TRBV19
clone size: few
J gene: TRBJ2-1
D gene: .

CDR3 protein: CASIGLAGLYNEQFF
CDR3 DNA: TGTGCCAGCATTGGACTAGCGGGTCTATACAATGAGCAGTTCTTC
V gene: TRBV27
clone size: .
J gene: TRBJ2-1
D gene: TRBD2

CDR3 protein: CASSLQAVYGYTF
CDR3 DNA: TGTGCCAGCAGCTTACAGGCAGTCTATGGCTACACCTTC
V gene: TRBV13
clone size: few
J gene: TRBJ1-2
D gene: .

CDR3 protein: CASSLRQNNEQFF
CDR3 DNA: TGTGCCAGCAGCTTACGTCAGAACAATGAGCAGTTCTTC
V gene: TRBV7-9
clone size: few
J gene: TRBJ2-1
D gene: .

CDR3 protein: CASSTQGVWANSPLHF
CDR3 DNA: TGCGCCAGCAGCACGCAGGGTGTATGGGCCAATTCACCCCTCCACTTT
V gene: TRBV5-1
clone size: few
J gene: TRBJ1-6
D gene: .

CDR3 protein: CASSPAGIHEQYF
CDR3 DNA: TGTGCCAGCAGCCCCGCGGGTATTCACGAGCAGTACTTC
V gene: TRBV7-2
clone size: few
J gene: TRBJ2-7
D gene: .

CDR3 protein: CASSSFESYNEQFF
CDR3 DNA: TGTGCCAGCAGTTCCTTTGAGTCCTACAATGAGCAGTTCTTC
V gene: TRBV12-3/TRBV12-4
clone size: few
J gene: TRBJ2-1
D gene: .

CDR3 protein: CAITTGTGNTEAFF
CDR3 DNA: TGTGCCATCACCACCGGGACAGGGAACACTGAAGCTTTCTTT
V gene: TRBV7-9
clone size: .
J gene: TRBJ1-1
D gene: TRBD1

CDR3 protein: CASSLRREAPDTQYF
CDR3 DNA: TGCGCCAGCAGCTTGCGGCGGGAGGCTCCAGATACGCAGTATTTT
V gene: TRBV5-1
clone size: few
J gene: TRBJ2-3
D gene: TRBD2

CDR3 protein: CASSVEASGSVAPRGELFF
CDR3 DNA: TGTGCCAGCAGCGTAGAGGCTAGCGGGAGCGTGGCCCCTAGGGGGGAGCTGTTTTTT
V gene: TRBV9
clone size: .
J gene: TRBJ2-2
D gene: TRBD2

CDR3 protein: CASGGGSSYEQYF
CDR3 DNA: TGTGCCAGTGGAGGGGGGAGCTCCTACGAGCAGTACTTC
V gene: TRBV6-1
clone size: many
J gene: TRBJ2-7
D gene: .

CDR3 protein: CASSLEVDYGYTF
CDR3 DNA: TGTGCCAGCAGCTTAGAGGTGGACTATGGCTACACCTTC
V gene: TRBV7-9
clone size: many
J gene: TRBJ1-2
D gene: .

CDR3 protein: CASSLPSGSGHTGELFF
CDR3 DNA: TGTGCCAGCAGCTTACCTAGCGGGAGTGGTCACACCGGGGAGCTGTTTTTT
V gene: TRBV7-6
clone size: few
J gene: TRBJ2-2
D gene: TRBD2

CDR3 protein: CSATQGFGGELFF
CDR3 DNA: TGCAGTGCCACCCAGGGTTTTGGCGGGGAGCTGTTTTTT
V gene: TRBV20-1
clone size: few
J gene: TRBJ2-2
D gene: .

CDR3 protein: CASSQAGTGLLVEQYF
CDR3 DNA: TGTGCCAGCAGCCAAGCCGGGACAGGGCTCCTCGTCGAGCAGTACTTC
V gene: TRBV12-3/TRBV12-4
clone size: few
J gene: TRBJ2-7
D gene: TRBD1

CDR3 protein: CASRRLRLPGPPLAFF
CDR3 DNA: TGTGCCAGCAGGAGGCTTCGCTTGCCGGGACCTCCATTAGCTTTCTTT
V gene: TRBV27
clone size: .
J gene: TRBJ1-1
D gene: .

CDR3 protein: CSATRQKSTYGYTF
CDR3 DNA: TGCAGTGCTACCCGACAGAAAAGCACCTATGGCTACACCTTC
V gene: TRBV20-1
clone size: .
J gene: TRBJ1-2
D gene: .

CDR3 protein: CASSLFRTSGSNEQYF
CDR3 DNA: TGTGCCAGCAGCTTATTCCGGACTAGCGGGAGTAACGAGCAGTACTTC
V gene: TRBV7-6
clone size: .
J gene: TRBJ2-7
D gene: TRBD2

CDR3 protein: CASSLLLASNEQFF
CDR3 DNA: TGTGCCAGCAGCTTATTACTAGCGTCCAATGAGCAGTTCTTC
V gene: TRBV7-2
clone size: few
J gene: TRBJ2-1
D gene: TRBD2

CDR3 protein: CATSRANVGMDTQYF
CDR3 DNA: TGTGCCACCAGCAGAGCCAACGTGGGAATGGATACGCAGTATTTT
V gene: TRBV15
clone size: .
J gene: TRBJ2-3
D gene: .

CDR3 protein: CASTTGDSGKRYNEQFF
CDR3 DNA: TGTGCCAGTACCACAGGGGACAGCGGCAAAAGATACAATGAGCAGTTCTTC
V gene: TRBV19
clone size: .
J gene: TRBJ2-1
D gene: TRBD1

CDR3 protein: CASSYGRILYEQYF
CDR3 DNA: TGTGCCAGCAGTTACGGACGGATCCTCTACGAGCAGTACTTC
V gene: TRBV6-5
clone size: .
J gene: TRBJ2-7
D gene: .

CDR3 protein: CSARISGSYEQYF
CDR3 DNA: TGCAGTGCTAGAATCAGCGGCTCCTACGAGCAGTACTTC
V gene: TRBV20-1
clone size: many
J gene: TRBJ2-7
D gene: .

CDR3 protein: CASSLSGRALSYEQYF
CDR3 DNA: TGTGCCAGCAGTTTATCAGGCAGGGCCCTCTCCTACGAGCAGTACTTC
V gene: TRBV12-3/TRBV12-4
clone size: .
J gene: TRBJ2-7
D gene: .

CDR3 protein: CAWSVDSPLHF
CDR3 DNA: TGTGCCTGGAGTGTCGATTCACCCCTCCACTTT
V gene: TRBV30
clone size: few
J gene: TRBJ1-6
D gene: .

CDR3 protein: CAISADRTFSFEQFF
CDR3 DNA: TGTGCCATCAGTGCGGACAGGACTTTTAGCTTTGAGCAGTTCTTC
V gene: TRBV10-3
clone size: few
J gene: TRBJ2-1
D gene: TRBD1

CDR3 protein: CSAPIRRLAGSTDTQYF
CDR3 DNA: TGCAGTGCCCCTATCCGCCGGCTAGCGGGAAGCACAGATACGCAGTATTTT
V gene: TRBV20-1
clone size: .
J gene: TRBJ2-3
D gene: TRBD2

CDR3 protein: CASSLGGTDIQYF
CDR3 DNA: TGTGCCAGCAGCTTAGGAGGGACGGACATTCAGTACTTC
V gene: TRBV7-9
clone size: few
J gene: TRBJ2-4
D gene: .

CDR3 protein: CASSFGTAVVAQHF
CDR3 DNA: TGTGCCAGCAGCTTTGGGACAGCCGTTGTGGCCCAGCATTTT
V gene: TRBV7-4
clone size: few
J gene: TRBJ1-5
D gene: TRBD1

CDR3 protein: CSARAIAKNIQYF
CDR3 DNA: TGCAGTGCTAGAGCCATAGCCAAAAACATTCAGTACTTC
V gene: TRBV20-1
clone size: once
J gene: TRBJ2-4
D gene: .

CDR3 protein: CASGTLGGWEQYF
CDR3 DNA: TGTGCCAGCGGGACCCTAGGGGGGTGGGAGCAGTACTTC
V gene: TRBV12-3/TRBV12-4
clone size: few
J gene: TRBJ2-7
D gene: .

CDR3 protein: CASDRNTEAFF
CDR3 DNA: TGTGCCAGTGACAGGAACACTGAAGCTTTCTTT
V gene: TRBV2
clone size: many
J gene: TRBJ1-1
D gene: .

CDR3 protein: CAISEFRITGYGYTF
CDR3 DNA: TGTGCCATCAGTGAGTTTAGGATCACGGGCTATGGCTACACCTTC
V gene: TRBV10-3
clone size: .
J gene: TRBJ1-2
D gene: .

CDR3 protein: CASSLSGRVSTDTQYF
CDR3 DNA: TGTGCCAGCAGCCTTAGCGGGAGAGTCAGCACAGATACGCAGTATTTT
V gene: TRBV2
clone size: few
J gene: TRBJ2-3
D gene: TRBD2

CDR3 protein: CASSHRGRGNTEAFF
CDR3 DNA: TGTGCCAGCAGTCACAGGGGAAGGGGTAACACTGAAGCTTTCTTT
V gene: TRBV12-3/TRBV12-4
clone size: .
J gene: TRBJ1-1
D gene: TRBD1

CDR3 protein: CATFDVAKNIQYF
CDR3 DNA: TGTGCCACTTTCGACGTGGCCAAAAACATTCAGTACTTC
V gene: TRBV19
clone size: .
J gene: TRBJ2-4
D gene: .

CDR3 protein: CASSLRGALPNEQFF
CDR3 DNA: TGTGCCAGCAGCTTACGAGGGGCACTCCCCAATGAGCAGTTCTTC
V gene: TRBV11-2
clone size: .
J gene: TRBJ2-1
D gene: .

CDR3 protein: CASSLSQGLSPYEQYF
CDR3 DNA: TGTGCCAGCAGCTTATCTCAGGGACTGTCCCCCTACGAGCAGTACTTC
V gene: TRBV7-2
clone size: .
J gene: TRBJ2-7
D gene: .

CDR3 protein: CASSVWGQGSSYEQYF
CDR3 DNA: TGTGCCAGCAGCGTATGGGGACAGGGATCGTCCTACGAGCAGTACTTC
V gene: TRBV7-2
clone size: many
J gene: TRBJ2-7
D gene: TRBD1

CDR3 protein: CASSLQNSYNEQFF
CDR3 DNA: TGTGCCAGCAGTTTACAGAACTCCTACAATGAGCAGTTCTTC
V gene: TRBV12-3/TRBV12-4
clone size: .
J gene: TRBJ2-1
D gene: .

CDR3 protein: CASSLAFQASATEAFF
CDR3 DNA: TGCGCCAGCAGCTTGGCTTTTCAGGCCAGTGCCACTGAAGCTTTCTTT
V gene: TRBV5-1
clone size: many
J gene: TRBJ1-1
D gene: .

CDR3 protein: CASSLGTRFPYEQYF
CDR3 DNA: TGCGCCAGCAGCTTGGGTACCCGTTTCCCCTACGAGCAGTACTTC
V gene: TRBV5-1
clone size: .
J gene: TRBJ2-7
D gene: .

CDR3 protein: CASKSHHDSTDTQYF
CDR3 DNA: TGTGCCAGCAAATCACACCACGATAGCACAGATACGCAGTATTTT
V gene: TRBV7-3
clone size: few
J gene: TRBJ2-3
D gene: .

CDR3 protein: CASSRRGVEGTF
CDR3 DNA: TGTGCCAGCAGCCGCCGGGGGGTGGAGGGCACCTTC
V gene: TRBV7-2
clone size: .
J gene: TRBJ1-2
D gene: .

CDR3 protein: CASSLVPGTGVPNTEAFF
CDR3 DNA: TGCGCCAGCAGCTTGGTTCCCGGGACAGGGGTTCCGAACACTGAAGCTTTCTTT
V gene: TRBV5-1
clone size: few
J gene: TRBJ1-1
D gene: TRBD1

CDR3 protein: CSALIPGQATEQYF
CDR3 DNA: TGCAGTGCTCTAATTCCGGGACAGGCGACCGAGCAGTACTTC
V gene: TRBV20-1
clone size: .
J gene: TRBJ2-7
D gene: TRBD1

CDR3 protein: CSARDLAGGGYEQYF
CDR3 DNA: TGCAGTGCTAGAGATCTTGCGGGAGGGGGGTACGAGCAGTACTTC
V gene: TRBV20-1
clone size: .
J gene: TRBJ2-7
D gene: TRBD2

CDR3 protein: CASSLKGLAENEQFF
CDR3 DNA: TGTGCCAGCAGCTTGAAGGGACTAGCAGAAAATGAGCAGTTCTTC
V gene: TRBV5-6
clone size: .
J gene: TRBJ2-1
D gene: TRBD2

CDR3 protein: CASSYRGEDTQYF
CDR3 DNA: TGTGCCAGCAGTTATCGAGGGGAAGATACGCAGTATTTT
V gene: TRBV6-2/TRBV6-3
clone size: few
J gene: TRBJ2-3
D gene: .

CDR3 protein: CASSSSGTQQETQYF
CDR3 DNA: TGCGCCAGCAGCTCATCTGGGACACAACAAGAGACCCAGTACTTC
V gene: TRBV5-1
clone size: .
J gene: TRBJ2-5
D gene: .

CDR3 protein: CASSLDHLEAASSYNEQFF
CDR3 DNA: TGTGCCAGCAGTTTAGACCACCTTGAAGCGGCCAGCTCCTACAATGAGCAGTTCTTC
V gene: TRBV12-3/TRBV12-4
clone size: few
J gene: TRBJ2-1
D gene: .

CDR3 protein: CASSYGVNAGNTIYF
CDR3 DNA: TGTGCCAGCAGTTACGGGGTGAACGCGGGAAACACCATATATTTT
V gene: TRBV6-5
clone size: few
J gene: TRBJ1-3
D gene: .